This T cell receptor (beta chain) was recorded in a study of cytomegalovirus exposure and HLA in healthy donors. On this clone itself: What it binds is not known.

Some clones are missing from TCRdb's copy, which holds only in-frame ones; the method was immunoSEQ multiplex PCR. The sample lists 100,000 to 120,000 clones; around 87% were seen once. CDR1 is MDHEN and CDR2 is SYDVKM in the germline V gene. CDR3 length: 12 residues. V lost 2 bases and J 7 bases, leaving 9 bases between the germline ends. Study-wide results and limits: Many donors shared some public TCRs, even though most TCR sequences were rare.

The chain joins TRBV28 to TRBJ2-7, with D maybe TRBD1 (6 bases). This sequence was found in a woman aged 30 to 39 in good health and CMV-seropositive. Source material: PBMCs. CDR3 loop: CASSLTGREQYF. Here the CDR3 DNA reads TGTGCCAGCAGTTTAACAGGGCGAGAGCAGTACTTC.